This is a list of T cell receptor beta chains from one sample in a study of blood T cells in healthy people across ages. TCRdb redid the calling of the 5' RACE reads with MiXCR, one entry per CDR3 protein. The sample lists some 900,000 distinct CDR3 sequences, approximately 49% seen once, with around an eighth in the top ten. The sequenced sample consisted of blood. All receptors come from a man in his thirties or forties in good health. Each CDR3 is given with its conserved first and last residue. Fields, in order: V gene, J gene, D gene, clone size, CDR3 DNA, CDR3 protein. The D gene is left open where the match is weak. Rows give clone size only sometimes, using once, few, many, or a class for an expanded clone.

V gene: TRBV12-3/TRBV12-4; J gene: TRBJ1-2; D gene: NA; clone size: few; CDR3 DNA: TGTGCCAGCACCAATACATTCAGGGGAGTACGTGGCTACACCTTC; CDR3 protein: CASTNTFRGVRGYTF
V gene: TRBV11-1; J gene: TRBJ1-1; D gene: NA; clone size: NA; CDR3 DNA: TGTGCCAGCAGCTTAGGCGGGGGCAGGGGAGCTGAAGCTTTCTTT; CDR3 protein: CASSLGGGRGAEAFF
V gene: TRBV20-1; J gene: TRBJ2-7; D gene: TRBD2; clone size: NA; CDR3 DNA: TGCAGTGCCCCTCCGGGCGCGGGGGGGAGTGCCGAGCAGTACTTC; CDR3 protein: CSAPPGAGGSAEQYF
V gene: TRBV7-8; J gene: TRBJ2-6; D gene: NA; clone size: NA; CDR3 DNA: TGTGCCAGCAGCTTTAGCTTCTCTGGGGCCAACGTCCTGACTTTC; CDR3 protein: CASSFSFSGANVLTF
V gene: TRBV7-9; J gene: TRBJ2-3; D gene: NA; clone size: NA; CDR3 DNA: TGTGCCAGCAGCTGTCGGGGGCGGGCCACAGATACGCAGTATTTT; CDR3 protein: CASSCRGRATDTQYF
V gene: TRBV28; J gene: TRBJ2-4; D gene: NA; clone size: NA; CDR3 DNA: TGTGCCAGCACTCACTCCCAGGGGTTGAGTGCCAAAAACATTCAGTACTTC; CDR3 protein: CASTHSQGLSAKNIQYF
V gene: TRBV9; J gene: TRBJ2-6; D gene: NA; clone size: NA; CDR3 DNA: TGTGCCAGCAGCGCCTCGGGATACGGGGCCAACGTCCTGACTTTC; CDR3 protein: CASSASGYGANVLTF
V gene: TRBV24-1; J gene: TRBJ2-1; D gene: NA; clone size: few; CDR3 DNA: TGTGCCACCAGTGATTCGAGAAATGAGCAGTTCTTC; CDR3 protein: CATSDSRNEQFF
V gene: TRBV11-2; J gene: TRBJ2-1; D gene: TRBD2; clone size: NA; CDR3 DNA: TGTGCCAGCAGCTTAGGATCCAGCGGGGTCTACAATGAGCAGTTCTTC; CDR3 protein: CASSLGSSGVYNEQFF
V gene: TRBV4-1; J gene: TRBJ1-4; D gene: NA; clone size: few; CDR3 DNA: TGCGCCAGCAGCCAGGACTATCCCGGGGCCGATGGTGAAAAACTGTTTTTT; CDR3 protein: CASSQDYPGADGEKLFF
V gene: TRBV12-3/TRBV12-4; J gene: TRBJ2-5; D gene: NA; clone size: once; CDR3 DNA: TGTGCCAGCAGTGCGGAGGGGTACCAAGAGACCCAGTACTTC; CDR3 protein: CASSAEGYQETQYF
V gene: TRBV6-2/TRBV6-3; J gene: TRBJ2-2; D gene: NA; clone size: NA; CDR3 DNA: TGTGCCAGCAGTTATTGGGGCACAGGGCCGAACACCGGGGAGCTGTTTTTT; CDR3 protein: CASSYWGTGPNTGELFF
V gene: TRBV3-1; J gene: TRBJ2-3; D gene: TRBD2; clone size: NA; CDR3 DNA: TGTGCCAGCAGCCAACGACTAGCACTGGAGACAGATACGCAGTATTTT; CDR3 protein: CASSQRLALETDTQYF
V gene: TRBV5-6; J gene: TRBJ2-3; D gene: NA; clone size: NA; CDR3 DNA: TGTGCCAGCAGCGGGGGGGCCCAGGGAGATACGCAGTATTTT; CDR3 protein: CASSGGAQGDTQYF
V gene: TRBV5-1; J gene: TRBJ2-5; D gene: NA; clone size: NA; CDR3 DNA: TGCGCCAGCAGCCGAGAACCAGAAGAGACCCAGTACTTC; CDR3 protein: CASSREPEETQYF
V gene: TRBV6-4; J gene: TRBJ2-7; D gene: TRBD1; clone size: NA; CDR3 DNA: TGTGCCAGCAGTATGGGGACAGGGGTTCCCTACGAGCAGTACTTC; CDR3 protein: CASSMGTGVPYEQYF
V gene: TRBV6-6; J gene: TRBJ2-3; D gene: NA; clone size: NA; CDR3 DNA: TGTGCCAGCAGTTACGTCGCCAGCACAGATATGCAGTATTTT; CDR3 protein: CASSYVASTDMQYF
V gene: TRBV7-9; J gene: TRBJ2-1; D gene: NA; clone size: few; CDR3 DNA: TGTGCCAGCAGCATATCAACCGGGACTCGCTACAATGAGCAGTTCTTC; CDR3 protein: CASSISTGTRYNEQFF
V gene: TRBV27; J gene: TRBJ2-1; D gene: NA; clone size: few; CDR3 DNA: TGTGCCAGCAGTTTAGATGGGACCTCCTACAATGAGCAGTTCTTC; CDR3 protein: CASSLDGTSYNEQFF
V gene: TRBV6-2/TRBV6-3; J gene: TRBJ1-5; D gene: TRBD1; clone size: NA; CDR3 DNA: TGTGCCAGCGGACAGGGACCTGCTCAGCCCCAGCATTTT; CDR3 protein: CASGQGPAQPQHF
V gene: TRBV10-3; J gene: TRBJ2-1; D gene: NA; clone size: few; CDR3 DNA: TGTGCCATCAGTGAAGGAAACAATGAGCAGTTCTTC; CDR3 protein: CAISEGNNEQFF
V gene: TRBV15; J gene: TRBJ2-1; D gene: TRBD1; clone size: NA; CDR3 DNA: TGTGCCACCAGCAGAGGACAGGGGGCCATCAATGAGCAGTTCTTC; CDR3 protein: CATSRGQGAINEQFF
V gene: TRBV9; J gene: TRBJ2-7; D gene: TRBD2; clone size: many; CDR3 DNA: TGTGCCAGCAGCGTAGGCGGGGGGGTTACTTCCTACGAGCAGTACTTC; CDR3 protein: CASSVGGGVTSYEQYF
V gene: TRBV3-1; J gene: TRBJ2-7; D gene: NA; clone size: few; CDR3 DNA: TGTGCCAGCAGCCAATCTGACTTAAGCTACGAGCAGTACTTC; CDR3 protein: CASSQSDLSYEQYF
V gene: TRBV3-1; J gene: TRBJ2-3; D gene: TRBD2; clone size: few; CDR3 DNA: TGTGCCAGCAGCCAAGATCCACTAGCGGGGAATACGCAGTATTTT; CDR3 protein: CASSQDPLAGNTQYF
V gene: TRBV6-2/TRBV6-3; J gene: TRBJ2-7; D gene: TRBD1; clone size: NA; CDR3 DNA: TGTGCCAGCAGTCTGTGGGACAGGGTTGCCGAGCAGTACTTC; CDR3 protein: CASSLWDRVAEQYF
V gene: TRBV7-2; J gene: TRBJ2-7; D gene: TRBD2; clone size: NA; CDR3 DNA: TGTGCCAGCAGCTTCTACCTAGCGGGGTCAGTGGGCGAGCAGTACTTC; CDR3 protein: CASSFYLAGSVGEQYF
V gene: TRBV12-3/TRBV12-4; J gene: TRBJ1-1; D gene: NA; clone size: NA; CDR3 DNA: TGTGCCAGCAGGTACAGGGAGGGGGGATTTGGTGAAGCTTTCTTT; CDR3 protein: CASRYREGGFGEAFF